This T cell receptor beta chain comes out of a study of blood T cells in healthy people across ages. Study conclusions and caveats: Researchers judged that diversity estimates from one million T cells fell short of true values. There were more naive CD4+ cells and higher diversity in long-lived donors than in aged donors.

Primed by a sample-barcoded 5' primer and a J-beta primer mix, a second PCR proceeded for roughly 6 to 12 cycles. One entry per CDR3 protein, called by TCRdb with MiXCR from the 5' RACE reads. The sample shows 920,000 or so distinct CDR3 sequences, more than 40% of them seen only once. Germline assignment: CDR1 SGHRS and CDR2 YFSETQ. The CDR3 has 14 amino acids. Concerning this clonotype: As yet, its antigen is unknown.

The extraction recovered at least 5.5 micrograms of total RNA per sample. This TCR was sampled from a woman aged 55 to 70 in good health. This rearrangement joins TRBV5-1 to TRBJ2-4, with D perhaps matching TRBD1 (5 bases). The last part of the DNA fits TRBJ2-7 better; the J call may be wrong. Specimen: blood. The CDR3 is CASTQTAGMNEQYF. CDR3 sequence (DNA): TGCGCCAGCACCCAGACAGCTGGTATGAACGAGCAGTACTTC.